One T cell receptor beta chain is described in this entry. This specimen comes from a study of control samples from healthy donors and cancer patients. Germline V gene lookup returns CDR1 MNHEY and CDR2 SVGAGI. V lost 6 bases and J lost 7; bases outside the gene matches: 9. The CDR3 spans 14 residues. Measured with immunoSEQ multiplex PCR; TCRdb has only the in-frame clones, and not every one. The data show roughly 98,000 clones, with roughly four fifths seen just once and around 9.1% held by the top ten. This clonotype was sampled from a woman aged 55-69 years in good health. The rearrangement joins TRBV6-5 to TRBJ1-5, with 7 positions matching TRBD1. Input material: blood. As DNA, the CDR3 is TGTGCCAGCAGGGACGGGCAGGGGGGCCAGCCCCAGCATTTT. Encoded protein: CASRDGQGGQPQHF.